The 11 T cell receptor beta chains below come from one sample, sequenced in a study of T cell responses to AZD1222 COVID-19 vaccine. TCRdb's copy holds only in-frame clones and misses some; the assay was immunoSEQ multiplex PCR. The data hold 150,000 to 200,000 clones, with roughly 91% observed a single time. The material was peripheral blood, obtained 28 days after the second AZD1222 dose. All receptors derive from an adult who received the AZD1222 COVID-19 vaccine.

The J gene is TRBJ1-3, the V gene TRBV7-3; 9 bases agree with TRBD1. Trimming cost V 4 bases and J 4 bases; bases outside gene matches: 5. Germline loops: CDR1 SGHTA, CDR2 FQGTGA. This CDR3 spans 15 amino acids. The CDR3 bases are TGTGCCAGCAGCTCGACAGGGGGTCTCGGAAACACCATATATTTT. Translation gives CASSSTGGLGNTIYF.

This clone was counted a few times. J is TRBJ2-5 and V is TRBV28, with 7 positions matching TRBD1. From germline, CDR1 is MDHEN and CDR2 SYDVKM. V shed 10 bases and J 4 bases; nucleotides not matched to a gene: 6. The CDR3 runs to 12 residues. The CDR3 sequence: CATGDRTETQYF. CDR3 nucleotides: TGTGCCACCGGGGACAGAACAGAGACCCAGTACTTC.

This clone was detected once. The genes are TRBV5-6 and TRBJ1-3; D unclear. Trimming pared 0 bases from V and 1 base from J, leaving 8 bases between. CDR1 is SGHDT, CDR2 YYEEEE, per germline. The CDR3 consists of 15 residues. The CDR3 is CASSLVSASGNTIYF. CDR3 nucleotides: TGTGCCAGCAGCTTGGTGTCGGCTTCTGGAAACACCATATATTTT.

The chain links TRBV11-2 to TRBJ1-6; D remains unclear. CDR3 length equals 15 residues. The V end was cut by 0 bases, the J end by 7 bases, with 10 bases between. The germline V gene has CDR1 SGHAT and CDR2 FQNNGV. The CDR3 here is CASSLDWGVNSPLHF. The CDR3 coding sequence is TGTGCCAGCAGCTTAGATTGGGGAGTAAATTCACCCCTCCACTTT. Supplemented by reference TRBV11-2 and TRBJ1-6, the full variable domain reads EAGVAQSPRYKIIEKRQSVAFWCNPISGHATLYWYQQILGQGPKLLIQFQNNGVVDDSQLPKDRFSAERLKGVDSTLKIQPAKLEDSAVYLCASSLDWGVNSPLHFGNGTRLTVT.

The chain links TRBV27 to TRBJ2-1; 10 bases line up with TRBD2. V dropped 9 bases and J dropped 12; count of bases not matched to a gene: 20. Germline loops: CDR1 MNHEY, CDR2 SMNVEV (reference sequence). The CDR3 covers 16 residues. The CDR3: CASSRASGRGDRTQFF. Here the CDR3 DNA reads TGTGCCAGTTCACGGGCTAGCGGGAGAGGGGATCGCACGCAGTTCTTC.

The rearrangement links TRBV5-1 to TRBJ2-3, with 8 bases identical to TRBD2. This CDR3 has 14 residues. Trimming took 2 bases from V and 7 from J; bases not matched to a gene: 6. Germline CDR1 is SGHRS and CDR2 is YFSETQ. The CDR3: CASSLSSGGHTQYF. As DNA, the CDR3 is TGCGCCAGCAGCTTATCAAGCGGGGGACATACGCAGTATTTT.

V and J are TRBV9 and TRBJ1-5; D is possibly TRBD1 (5 bases). The V end lost 4 bases, the J end lost 1 base, and 21 bases lay between the germline ends. The CDR3 length is 18 residues. CDR1 SGDLS and CDR2 YYNGEE come from the germline V gene. The CDR3 spells CASSLPSRALRSNQPQHF. The CDR3 DNA reads TGTGCCAGCAGCTTACCATCCAGGGCCCTCCGGAGCAATCAGCCCCAGCATTTT.

V is TRBV15 and J is TRBJ2-1; 9 bases align to TRBD1. Germline V gives CDR1 LNHNV, CDR2 YYDKDF (reference sequence). This CDR3 is 16 amino acids long. V was clipped by 3 bases and J by 3 bases; unmatched bases: 6. CDR3 sequence (DNA): TGTGCCACCAGCAGCACCGGGACAGGGAGCTACAATGAGCAGTTCTTC. Translation: CATSSTGTGSYNEQFF. The entire variable domain, with the rest obtained from reference TRBV15 and TRBJ2-1, is as follows: DAMVIQNPRYQVTQFGKPVTLSCSQTLNHNVMYWYQQKSSQAPKLLFHYYDKDFNNEADTPDNFQSRRPNTSFCFLDIRSPGLGDTAMYLCATSSTGTGSYNEQFFGPGTRLTVL.

The chain uses TRBV6-2 or TRBV6-3 and TRBJ1-4; D is unresolved. CDR1 and CDR2 from the germline V gene are MNHEY and SVGEGT. The germline V and J ends were trimmed by 2 bases and 6 bases, with 19 bases remaining between them. This CDR3 comprises 17 residues. The CDR3 DNA reads as TGTGCCAGCAGTTACCCATACGGAAGACTCGGGCATGAAAAACTGTTTTTT. This gives the protein CASSYPYGRLGHEKLFF.

The chain joins TRBV27 to TRBJ2-3, with 7 bases matching TRBD1. In germline, CDR1 is MNHEY, CDR2 SMNVEV (reference sequence). This CDR3 contains 15 residues. V lost 3 bases, J lost 8 bases, and 11 bases stayed unmatched. The CDR3 is CASSFGERGLRTQYF. CDR3 nucleotides: TGTGCCAGCAGTTTCGGGGAAAGGGGGCTCCGTACGCAGTATTTT.

The V gene is TRBV5-1, the J gene TRBJ2-7; D could derive from TRBD1 or TRBD2 (5 bases each). The CDR3 is made up of 14 amino acids. Germline CDR1 SGHRS, CDR2 YFSETQ. V was pared by 0 bases and J by 2 bases, with 9 bases between. CDR3 coding DNA: TGCGCCAGCAGCTTGGCCGGGGACCCCTACGAGCAGTACTTC. Its translation: CASSLAGDPYEQYF.